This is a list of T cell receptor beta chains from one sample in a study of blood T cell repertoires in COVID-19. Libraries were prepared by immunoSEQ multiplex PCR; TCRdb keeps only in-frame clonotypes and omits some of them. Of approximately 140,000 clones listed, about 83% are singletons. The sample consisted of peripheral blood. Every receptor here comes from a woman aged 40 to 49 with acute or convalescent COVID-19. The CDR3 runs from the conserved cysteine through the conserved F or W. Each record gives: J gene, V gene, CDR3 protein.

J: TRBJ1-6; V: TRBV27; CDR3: CASSFASTVGVSPLHF
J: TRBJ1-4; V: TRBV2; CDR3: CASSDDGATNEKLFF
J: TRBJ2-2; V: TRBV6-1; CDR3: CASSEAGQGRGELFF
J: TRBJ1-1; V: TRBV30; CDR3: CAWSVQLGTEAFF
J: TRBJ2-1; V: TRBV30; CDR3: CAWSMLARNEQFF
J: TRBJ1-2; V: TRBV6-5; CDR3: CASSYVRADLQWGYTF
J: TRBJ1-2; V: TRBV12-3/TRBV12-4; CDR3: CATKRGIRYTF
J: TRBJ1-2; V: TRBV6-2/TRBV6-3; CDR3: CASSPRESSGYTF
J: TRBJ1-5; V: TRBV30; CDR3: CAWSIGTLNQPQHF
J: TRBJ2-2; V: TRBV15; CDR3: CATSREAPRLAGVQTGELFF
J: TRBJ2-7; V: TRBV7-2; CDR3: CASSLFWTSGYEQYF
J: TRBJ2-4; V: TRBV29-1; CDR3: CSVEDTGTVENIQYF
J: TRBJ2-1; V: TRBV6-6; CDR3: CASSIAETYNEQFF
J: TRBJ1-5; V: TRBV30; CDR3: CAWTLGSLNQPQHF
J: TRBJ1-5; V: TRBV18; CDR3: CASSPIQGAGQPQHF
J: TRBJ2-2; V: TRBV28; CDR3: CASADRGQAGELFF
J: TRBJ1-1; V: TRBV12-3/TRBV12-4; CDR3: CASSFVGGEAFF
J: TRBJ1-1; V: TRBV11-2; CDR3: CASSLIGRGDTEAFF
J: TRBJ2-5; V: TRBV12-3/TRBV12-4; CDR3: CASNPTGGDQYF
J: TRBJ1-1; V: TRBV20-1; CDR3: CSASYRGPFEAFF
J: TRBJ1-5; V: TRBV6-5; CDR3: CASSYSARGNQPQHF
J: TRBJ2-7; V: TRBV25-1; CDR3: CASSESRQYF
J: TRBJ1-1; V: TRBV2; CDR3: CASSGTGVPYTEAFF
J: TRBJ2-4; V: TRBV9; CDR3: CASSGTTSSKNIQYF
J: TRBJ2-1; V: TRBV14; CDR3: CASSPGLHQQFF
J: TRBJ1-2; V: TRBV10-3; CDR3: CAIRPGTGGNYGYTF
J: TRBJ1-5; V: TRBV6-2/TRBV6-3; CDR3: CASSPGGPQHF
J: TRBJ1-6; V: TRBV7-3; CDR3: CASSLGSDGSSPLHF
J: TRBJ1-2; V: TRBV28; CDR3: CASSFLGGLSPGSYTF
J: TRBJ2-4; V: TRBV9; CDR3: CASSVGLAKNIQYF
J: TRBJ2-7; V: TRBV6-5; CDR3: CASSWTSSSYEQYF
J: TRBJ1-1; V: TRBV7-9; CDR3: CASSPPDSTEAFF
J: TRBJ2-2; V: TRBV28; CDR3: CATKRDSGRVGTGELFF
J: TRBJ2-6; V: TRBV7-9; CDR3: CAFLGGPPGANVLTF
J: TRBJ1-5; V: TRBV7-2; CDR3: CASSLVTGRQGQPQHF
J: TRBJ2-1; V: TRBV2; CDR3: CASRRGSGGVDEQFF
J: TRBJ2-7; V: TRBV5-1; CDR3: CASRMGGSSAAYEQYF
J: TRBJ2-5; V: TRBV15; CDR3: CATSRELSETQYF
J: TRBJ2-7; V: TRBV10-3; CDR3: CAISDPGQVSYEQYF
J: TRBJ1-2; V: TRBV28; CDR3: CAGGGGRHGYTF
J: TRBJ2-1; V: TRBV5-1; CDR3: CASSYLTGLAGGEQFF
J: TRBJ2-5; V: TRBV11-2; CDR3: CASSVGTPPGWTQYF
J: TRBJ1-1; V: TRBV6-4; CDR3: CASSPGGMNTEAFF
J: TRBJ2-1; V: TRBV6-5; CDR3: CATRQGSYNEQFF
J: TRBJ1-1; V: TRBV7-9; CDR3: CAPGGTEAFF